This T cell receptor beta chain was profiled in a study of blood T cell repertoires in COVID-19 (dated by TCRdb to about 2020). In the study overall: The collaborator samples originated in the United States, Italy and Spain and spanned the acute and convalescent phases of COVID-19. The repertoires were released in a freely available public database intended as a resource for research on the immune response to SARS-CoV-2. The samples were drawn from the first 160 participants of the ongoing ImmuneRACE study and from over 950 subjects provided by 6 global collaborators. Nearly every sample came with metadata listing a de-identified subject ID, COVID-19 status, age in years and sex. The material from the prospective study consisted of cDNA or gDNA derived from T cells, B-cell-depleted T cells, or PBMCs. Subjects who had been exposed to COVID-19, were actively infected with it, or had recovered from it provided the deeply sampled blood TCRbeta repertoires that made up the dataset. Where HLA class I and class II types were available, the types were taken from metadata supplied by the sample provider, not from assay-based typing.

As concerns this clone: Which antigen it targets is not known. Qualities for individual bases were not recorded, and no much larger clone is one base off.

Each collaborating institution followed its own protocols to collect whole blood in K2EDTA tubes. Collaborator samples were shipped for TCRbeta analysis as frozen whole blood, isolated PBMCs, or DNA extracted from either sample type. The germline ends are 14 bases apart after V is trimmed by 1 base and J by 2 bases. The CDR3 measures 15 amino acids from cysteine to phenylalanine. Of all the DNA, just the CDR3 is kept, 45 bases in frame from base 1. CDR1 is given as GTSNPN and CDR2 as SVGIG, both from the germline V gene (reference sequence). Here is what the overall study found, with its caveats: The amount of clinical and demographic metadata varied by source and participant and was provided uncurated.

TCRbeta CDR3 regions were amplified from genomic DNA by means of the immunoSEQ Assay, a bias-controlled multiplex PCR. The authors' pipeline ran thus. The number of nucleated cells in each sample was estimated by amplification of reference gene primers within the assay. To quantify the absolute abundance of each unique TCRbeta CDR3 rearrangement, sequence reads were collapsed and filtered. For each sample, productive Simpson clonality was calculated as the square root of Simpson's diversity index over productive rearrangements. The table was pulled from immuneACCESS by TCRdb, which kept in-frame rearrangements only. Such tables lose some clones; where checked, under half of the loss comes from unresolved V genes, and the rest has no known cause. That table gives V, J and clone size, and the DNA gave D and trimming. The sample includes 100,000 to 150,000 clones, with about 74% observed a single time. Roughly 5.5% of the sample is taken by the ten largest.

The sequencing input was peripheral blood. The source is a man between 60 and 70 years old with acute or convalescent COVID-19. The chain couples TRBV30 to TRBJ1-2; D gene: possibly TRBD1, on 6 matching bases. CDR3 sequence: CAWSAGTGYNYGYTF. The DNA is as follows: TGTGCCTGGAGTGCTGGTACAGGGTACAACTATGGCTACACCTTC.